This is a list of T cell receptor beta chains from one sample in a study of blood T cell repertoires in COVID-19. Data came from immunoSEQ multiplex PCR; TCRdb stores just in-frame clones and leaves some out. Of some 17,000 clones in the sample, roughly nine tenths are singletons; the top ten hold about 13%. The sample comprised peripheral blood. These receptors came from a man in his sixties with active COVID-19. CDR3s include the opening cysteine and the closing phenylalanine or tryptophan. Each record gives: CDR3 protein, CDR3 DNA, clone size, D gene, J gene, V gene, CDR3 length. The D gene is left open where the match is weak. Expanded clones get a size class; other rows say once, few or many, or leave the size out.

cdr3_aa: CASSVQTGGTGELFF
cdr3_nt: TGTGCCAGCAGCGTTCAGACAGGGGGCACCGGGGAGCTGTTTTTT
clone_size: NA
d_call: TRBD1
j_call: TRBJ2-2
v_call: TRBV9
cdr3_length: 15

cdr3_aa: CASSLAGGQGRLTGHYEQYF
cdr3_nt: TGCGCCAGCAGCTTGGCCGGGGGACAGGGTCGCCTAACTGGGCACTACGAGCAGTACTTC
clone_size: NA
d_call: TRBD1
j_call: TRBJ2-7
v_call: TRBV5-1
cdr3_length: 20

cdr3_aa: CAWSGGLAGTGYEQYF
cdr3_nt: TGTGCCTGGAGCGGGGGACTAGCGGGAACAGGCTACGAGCAGTACTTC
clone_size: NA
d_call: TRBD2
j_call: TRBJ2-7
v_call: TRBV30
cdr3_length: 16

cdr3_aa: CASSIRGTASAETQYF
cdr3_nt: TGTGCCAGTAGTATTAGGGGGACAGCCTCCGCGGAGACCCAGTACTTC
clone_size: NA
d_call: TRBD1
j_call: TRBJ2-5
v_call: TRBV19
cdr3_length: 16

cdr3_aa: CAISDSKRDRNPGELFF
cdr3_nt: TGTGCCATCAGTGACTCTAAGCGGGACAGGAATCCCGGGGAGCTGTTTTTT
clone_size: NA
d_call: NA
j_call: TRBJ2-2
v_call: TRBV10-3
cdr3_length: 17

cdr3_aa: CASSYGSGGALNEQFF
cdr3_nt: TGTGCCAGCAGTTACGGTAGCGGGGGGGCCCTCAATGAGCAGTTCTTC
clone_size: NA
d_call: TRBD2
j_call: TRBJ2-1
v_call: TRBV6-2/TRBV6-3
cdr3_length: 16

cdr3_aa: CASSESLSYKQYF
cdr3_nt: TGTGCCAGCAGTGAAAGTCTTAGCTACAAGCAGTACTTC
clone_size: once
d_call: NA
j_call: TRBJ2-7
v_call: TRBV2
cdr3_length: 13

cdr3_aa: CASSALPPRGGHTQYF
cdr3_nt: TGTGCCAGCAGCGCCCTACCTCCCAGGGGCGGTCATACGCAGTATTTT
clone_size: NA
d_call: NA
j_call: TRBJ2-3
v_call: TRBV7-9
cdr3_length: 16

cdr3_aa: CASSPGGQGSFDEQFF
cdr3_nt: TGTGCCAGCAGCCCCGGGGGACAGGGTAGTTTTGATGAGCAGTTCTTC
clone_size: NA
d_call: TRBD1
j_call: TRBJ2-1
v_call: TRBV11-3
cdr3_length: 16

cdr3_aa: CASIGRYEQYF
cdr3_nt: TGTGCCAGCATTGGCCGCTACGAGCAGTACTTC
clone_size: NA
d_call: NA
j_call: TRBJ2-7
v_call: TRBV27
cdr3_length: 11

cdr3_aa: CASSLGGKLYEQYF
cdr3_nt: TGTGCCAGCAGTTTAGGGGGGAAGTTGTACGAGCAGTACTTC
clone_size: once
d_call: NA
j_call: TRBJ2-7
v_call: TRBV27
cdr3_length: 14

cdr3_aa: CASSELGQGAKTYEQYF
cdr3_nt: TGTGCCAGCAGTGAATTGGGACAGGGGGCGAAAACCTACGAGCAGTACTTC
clone_size: NA
d_call: TRBD1
j_call: TRBJ2-7
v_call: TRBV25-1
cdr3_length: 17

cdr3_aa: CASSRQGNTEAFF
cdr3_nt: TGTGCCAGCAGCCGGCAGGGGAACACTGAAGCTTTCTTT
clone_size: NA
d_call: NA
j_call: TRBJ1-1
v_call: TRBV5-6
cdr3_length: 13

cdr3_aa: CASSGPGQRNTEAFF
cdr3_nt: TGTGCCAGCAGCGGGCCGGGACAGAGGAACACTGAAGCTTTCTTT
clone_size: NA
d_call: TRBD1
j_call: TRBJ1-1
v_call: TRBV4-2
cdr3_length: 15

cdr3_aa: CATSDPLSSARTDTQYF
cdr3_nt: TGTGCCACCAGTGATCCGCTGAGTAGCGCACGCACAGATACGCAGTATTTT
clone_size: NA
d_call: NA
j_call: TRBJ2-3
v_call: TRBV24-1
cdr3_length: 17

cdr3_aa: CASSSFGTGANVLTF
cdr3_nt: TGTGCCAGCAGCTCGTTCGGGACTGGGGCCAACGTCCTGACTTTC
clone_size: NA
d_call: NA
j_call: TRBJ2-6
v_call: TRBV5-6
cdr3_length: 15

cdr3_aa: CASSAVLAGGPDEQFF
cdr3_nt: TGTGCCAGCAGCGCCGTCTTAGCGGGGGGGCCGGATGAGCAGTTCTTC
clone_size: NA
d_call: TRBD2
j_call: TRBJ2-1
v_call: TRBV7-3
cdr3_length: 16

cdr3_aa: CATKTGGSVGAFF
cdr3_nt: TGTGCCACCAAGACAGGGGGCAGTGTAGGGGCTTTCTTT
clone_size: medium-sized
d_call: TRBD1
j_call: TRBJ1-1
v_call: TRBV28
cdr3_length: 13

cdr3_aa: CSATPGPQHF
cdr3_nt: TGCAGTGCTACGCCGGGGCCCCAGCATTTT
clone_size: NA
d_call: NA
j_call: TRBJ1-5
v_call: TRBV20-1
cdr3_length: 10

cdr3_aa: CASSQKGEAAFF
cdr3_nt: TGCGCCAGCAGCCAGAAAGGGGAGGCAGCTTTCTTT
clone_size: NA
d_call: NA
j_call: TRBJ1-1
v_call: TRBV4-3
cdr3_length: 12

cdr3_aa: CASSPRQGTGELFF
cdr3_nt: TGTGCTAGCAGCCCCCGACAGGGCACCGGGGAGCTGTTTTTT
clone_size: once
d_call: TRBD1
j_call: TRBJ2-2
v_call: TRBV7-7
cdr3_length: 14

cdr3_aa: CARRTSNTGELFF
cdr3_nt: TGTGCCCGGAGGACATCGAACACCGGGGAGCTGTTTTTT
clone_size: NA
d_call: NA
j_call: TRBJ2-2
v_call: TRBV30
cdr3_length: 13

cdr3_aa: CASSLGRSLYGYTF
cdr3_nt: TGTGCCAGCAGCTTAGGGAGGAGCCTCTATGGCTACACCTTC
clone_size: NA
d_call: NA
j_call: TRBJ1-2
v_call: TRBV7-2
cdr3_length: 14

cdr3_aa: CASSLGTSGGELFF
cdr3_nt: TGTGCCAGCAGCCTCGGGACTAGCGGCGGGGAGCTGTTTTTT
clone_size: NA
d_call: TRBD2
j_call: TRBJ2-2
v_call: TRBV3-1/TRBV3-2
cdr3_length: 14

cdr3_aa: CSVEGSYYGYTF
cdr3_nt: TGCAGCGTTGAGGGCAGTTACTATGGCTACACCTTC
clone_size: NA
d_call: NA
j_call: TRBJ1-2
v_call: TRBV29-1
cdr3_length: 12

cdr3_aa: CASSVAAGWSSGANVLTF
cdr3_nt: TGTGCCAGCAGCGTAGCAGCAGGGTGGAGCTCTGGGGCCAACGTCCTGACTTTC
clone_size: NA
d_call: NA
j_call: TRBJ2-6
v_call: TRBV9
cdr3_length: 18

cdr3_aa: CASSARFYSEAFF
cdr3_nt: TGTGCCAGCAGCGCCCGCTTTTACTCCGAAGCTTTCTTT
clone_size: NA
d_call: NA
j_call: TRBJ1-1
v_call: TRBV9
cdr3_length: 13

cdr3_aa: CASTSGFGNTIYF
cdr3_nt: TGTGCCAGCACCTCAGGCTTTGGAAACACCATATATTTT
clone_size: NA
d_call: NA
j_call: TRBJ1-3
v_call: TRBV11-3
cdr3_length: 13

cdr3_aa: CASSLRATGGQETQYF
cdr3_nt: TGTGCCAGCAGCTTAAGGGCCACAGGGGGCCAAGAGACCCAGTACTTC
clone_size: NA
d_call: TRBD1
j_call: TRBJ2-5
v_call: TRBV11-3
cdr3_length: 16

cdr3_aa: CASSTTGPDEQFF
cdr3_nt: TGCGCCAGCAGCACCACAGGGCCCGATGAGCAGTTCTTC
clone_size: NA
d_call: NA
j_call: TRBJ2-1
v_call: TRBV5-1
cdr3_length: 13

cdr3_aa: CASSTGGILLSEQFF
cdr3_nt: TGTGCCAGCAGCACAGGGGGGATTCTTCTATCTGAGCAGTTCTTC
clone_size: NA
d_call: TRBD1
j_call: TRBJ2-1
v_call: TRBV9
cdr3_length: 15

cdr3_aa: CASSKGGAGTEAFF
cdr3_nt: TGTGCCAGTAGTAAAGGGGGCGCGGGCACTGAAGCTTTCTTT
clone_size: NA
d_call: TRBD1
j_call: TRBJ1-1
v_call: TRBV19
cdr3_length: 14

cdr3_aa: CASSLAGRGGNTIYF
cdr3_nt: TGCGCCAGCAGCTTGGCCGGCAGGGGTGGAAACACCATATATTTT
clone_size: NA
d_call: NA
j_call: TRBJ1-3
v_call: TRBV5-1
cdr3_length: 15

cdr3_aa: CASSLEGQGVVGQYF
cdr3_nt: TGTGCCAGCAGCTTAGAGGGACAGGGAGTGGTCGGGCAGTACTTC
clone_size: NA
d_call: TRBD1
j_call: TRBJ2-7
v_call: TRBV7-9
cdr3_length: 15

cdr3_aa: CSAREGLEQYF
cdr3_nt: TGCAGTGCTAGAGAAGGACTAGAGCAGTACTTC
clone_size: NA
d_call: NA
j_call: TRBJ2-7
v_call: TRBV20-1
cdr3_length: 11

cdr3_aa: CASSGTGRGYYEQYF
cdr3_nt: TGTGCCAGCAGTGGGACAGGGAGGGGGTACTACGAGCAGTACTTC
clone_size: NA
d_call: NA
j_call: TRBJ2-7
v_call: TRBV2
cdr3_length: 15

cdr3_aa: CSVLPGQLEAFF
cdr3_nt: TGCAGCGTCCTGCCTGGACAGCTTGAAGCTTTCTTT
clone_size: NA
d_call: NA
j_call: TRBJ1-1
v_call: TRBV29-1
cdr3_length: 12

cdr3_aa: CASSSRTGMETQYF
cdr3_nt: TGCGCCAGCAGCTCCAGGACAGGGATGGAGACCCAGTACTTC
clone_size: NA
d_call: TRBD1
j_call: TRBJ2-5
v_call: TRBV5-1
cdr3_length: 14

cdr3_aa: CASSSLRAAGGYNEQFF
cdr3_nt: TGTGCCAGCAGTTCCCTCCGGGCAGCCGGAGGCTACAATGAGCAGTTCTTC
clone_size: NA
d_call: NA
j_call: TRBJ2-1
v_call: TRBV6-2/TRBV6-3
cdr3_length: 17

cdr3_aa: CASSQGQGAGQPQHF
cdr3_nt: TGCGCCAGCAGCCAGGGACAGGGGGCCGGTCAGCCCCAGCATTTT
clone_size: NA
d_call: TRBD1
j_call: TRBJ1-5
v_call: TRBV4-1
cdr3_length: 15

cdr3_aa: CSAPNYGYTF
cdr3_nt: TGCAGTGCTCCAAACTATGGCTACACCTTC
clone_size: NA
d_call: NA
j_call: TRBJ1-2
v_call: TRBV20-1
cdr3_length: 10

cdr3_aa: CASSLSPAEVAGGTDTQYF
cdr3_nt: TGTGCCAGCAGTTTATCCCCCGCGGAGGTAGCGGGGGGAACAGATACGCAGTATTTT
clone_size: NA
d_call: TRBD2
j_call: TRBJ2-3
v_call: TRBV27
cdr3_length: 19

cdr3_aa: CASSILGGGPREKLFF
cdr3_nt: TGTGCCAGCAGCATTCTGGGAGGTGGTCCGAGGGAAAAACTGTTTTTT
clone_size: NA
d_call: NA
j_call: TRBJ1-4
v_call: TRBV9
cdr3_length: 16

cdr3_aa: CASSPRAGRITEAFF
cdr3_nt: TGTGCCAGTAGTCCCCGAGCGGGGAGGATTACTGAAGCTTTCTTT
clone_size: NA
d_call: NA
j_call: TRBJ1-1
v_call: TRBV19
cdr3_length: 15

cdr3_aa: CASSEGRGYGYTF
cdr3_nt: TGTGCCAGCAGTGAAGGCAGGGGCTATGGCTACACCTTC
clone_size: NA
d_call: NA
j_call: TRBJ1-2
v_call: TRBV2
cdr3_length: 13

cdr3_aa: CASTKDSLSSYNEQFF
cdr3_nt: TGTGCCAGTACCAAGGACAGTTTGAGCTCCTACAATGAGCAGTTCTTC
clone_size: NA
d_call: NA
j_call: TRBJ2-1
v_call: TRBV19
cdr3_length: 16

cdr3_aa: CAPTGTGDYEQYF
cdr3_nt: TGTGCCCCCACCGGGACAGGGGACTACGAGCAGTACTTC
clone_size: NA
d_call: TRBD1
j_call: TRBJ2-7
v_call: TRBV24-1
cdr3_length: 13

cdr3_aa: CASRGQGVNYGYTF
cdr3_nt: TGTGCCAGCAGAGGACAGGGGGTGAACTATGGCTACACCTTC
clone_size: NA
d_call: TRBD1
j_call: TRBJ1-2
v_call: TRBV28
cdr3_length: 14

cdr3_aa: CASSLDRRGQVQYF
cdr3_nt: TGTGCCAGCAGCTTGGATCGGAGGGGACAGGTGCAGTACTTC
clone_size: NA
d_call: TRBD1
j_call: TRBJ2-7
v_call: TRBV5-8
cdr3_length: 14

cdr3_aa: CASSEGQGAIEQYF
cdr3_nt: TGTGCCAGCAGTGAAGGACAGGGGGCTATCGAGCAGTACTTC
clone_size: NA
d_call: TRBD1
j_call: TRBJ2-7
v_call: TRBV2
cdr3_length: 14

cdr3_aa: CASSLGQGAGETQYF
cdr3_nt: TGTGCCAGCAGCCTCGGACAGGGCGCGGGAGAGACCCAGTACTTC
clone_size: once
d_call: TRBD1
j_call: TRBJ2-5
v_call: TRBV11-3
cdr3_length: 15

cdr3_aa: CASTRQGPGELFF
cdr3_nt: TGTGCCAGCACCCGACAGGGCCCCGGGGAGCTGTTTTTT
clone_size: NA
d_call: TRBD1
j_call: TRBJ2-2
v_call: TRBV6-5
cdr3_length: 13